The next 30 T cell receptor beta chains were all read from a single sample in a study of beta chain features in type 1 diabetes. All of the isolated RNA was reverse transcribed, so expressed TCRB transcripts were sequenced. Some clones are missing from TCRdb's copy, which holds only in-frame ones; the method was immunoSEQ multiplex PCR. The sample shows hundreds of thousands of clones, about 63% of them seen only once. The sample comprised naive CD4+ T cells from blood. The source of these receptors is a man younger than 40 in good health.

The chain combines TRBV29-1 with TRBJ2-1; D uncertain. Germline V gene data show CDR1 as SQVTM and CDR2 as ANQGSEA. The length of the CDR3 is 12 residues. Trimming took off 6 bases at V and 6 bases at J, with 12 bases between the two ends. Written as DNA, the CDR3 is TGCAGCGTCCTTAGACCGGGCAATGAGCAGTTCTTC. Translation gives CSVLRPGNEQFF.

The chain is built from TRBV12-5 and TRBJ1-5, with unresolved D. V was shortened by 7 bases and J by 7 bases, with 8 bases between the two germline ends. This CDR3 contains 11 residues. Germline V lookup: CDR1 LGHNT, CDR2 FRNRAP. The CDR3 sequence: CASALGQPQHF. CDR3 bases: TGTGCTAGTGCCCTGGGCCAGCCCCAGCATTTT.

The rearrangement joins TRBV5-1 to TRBJ1-2, with D perhaps matching TRBD1 (6 bases). Trimming took 0 bases from V and 7 from J, leaving 13 bases between them. CDR1 and CDR2 from the germline V gene are SGHRS and YFSETQ. This CDR3 spans 14 amino acids. Here the CDR3 DNA reads TGCGCCAGCAGCTTGGCGTCAGGGGCAAGTGGCTACACCTTC. It specifies CASSLASGASGYTF.

Points on this clone: The sample has other DNA sequences that encode this CDR3 too. The V call is TRBV4-1, the J call TRBJ1-2; 9 nucleotides align to TRBD1. The CDR3 contains 14 residues. V trimming: 4 bases; J trimming: 2 bases; junction bases outside the gene matches: 2. Per germline, CDR1 MGHRA and CDR2 YSYEKL. The CDR3 protein is CASSPGQGNYGYTF. The CDR3 nucleotides read TGCGCCAGCAGCCCTGGACAGGGGAACTATGGCTACACCTTC.

The chain combines TRBV10-3 with TRBJ2-4, with TRBD1 matching 7 bases. Germline CDR1 and CDR2: ENHRY and SYGVKD. V lost 2 bases and J lost 0; bases outside the gene matches: 4. The CDR3 extends over 16 amino acids. Written as DNA, the CDR3 is TGTGCCATCAGTGAGGGGGGACAGATAGCCAAAAACATTCAGTACTTC. Translated, it gives CAISEGGQIAKNIQYF.

This clone was detected only a few times. The V gene is TRBV2, the J gene TRBJ1-5; 9 bases agree with TRBD1. The trim removed 8 bases at V and 0 bases at J, leaving 2 bases unmatched. CDR1 is SNHLY, CDR2 FYNNEI, per germline. This CDR3 region has 14 residues. CDR3 nucleotide sequence: TGTGCCAGCTCACAGGGGGCTAGCAATCAGCCCCAGCATTTT. Translated, it gives CASSQGASNQPQHF.

Here the CDR3 DNA reads TGTGCCAGCCGGTCCTACAATGAGCAGTTCTTC. It specifies CASRSYNEQFF. V is TRBV25-1 and J is TRBJ2-1; D is ambiguous. The CDR3 covers 11 residues. Germline V gene lookup returns CDR1 MGHDK and CDR2 SYGVNS. V was pared by 8 bases and J by 1 base, with 3 bases between.

The chain joins TRBV9 to TRBJ2-5, with 8 bases aligning to TRBD2. This CDR3 has 14 amino acids. The V gene's germline CDR1 is SGDLS and CDR2 YYNGEE. V shed 2 bases and J 5 bases; nucleotides not matched to a gene: 5. The CDR3 here is CASSVTSEVETQYF. The CDR3, as DNA: TGTGCCAGCAGCGTGACTAGCGAAGTGGAGACCCAGTACTTC.

The chain couples TRBV29-1 to TRBJ2-7; no reliable D call. Between the trimmed V and J ends, which lost 2 bases and 1 base, there was a span of 15 bases. The CDR3 spans 15 residues. Germline V gene lookup returns CDR1 SQVTM and CDR2 ANQGSEA. CDR3 amino acids: CSVERRASGSYEQYF. The CDR3 DNA is TGCAGCGTTGAACGCCGGGCTAGTGGGTCCTACGAGCAGTACTTC.

This clone was picked up one time. This chain joins TRBV14 and TRBJ2-1, with 7 bases aligning to TRBD2. There are 17 residues in the CDR3. Germline V lookup: CDR1 SGHDN, CDR2 FVKESK. The trim removed 0 bases at V and 0 bases at J, leaving 5 bases unmatched. CDR3 protein: CASSQDTSVSSYNEQFF. DNA for the CDR3: TGTGCCAGCAGCCAAGATACTAGCGTAAGCTCCTACAATGAGCAGTTCTTC.

The chain has TRBV7-8 and TRBJ2-6; D gene unclear. The CDR3 covers 15 residues. Germline V lookup: CDR1 SGHVS, CDR2 FQNEAQ. Trimming pared 2 bases from V and 2 bases from J, leaving 7 bases between. The CDR3 loop is CASSLSVAGANVLTF. The CDR3 DNA reads TGTGCCAGCAGCTTAAGTGTGGCTGGGGCCAACGTCCTGACTTTC.

The chain carries TRBV11-3 and TRBJ2-3; TRBD1 agrees at 9 bases. The germline V gene encodes CDR1 SGHNT and CDR2 YENEEA. The CDR3 totals 15 residues. The J segment lost 3 bases and the V segment lost 5 bases, leaving 6 bases of the junction unmatched. The CDR3 loop reads CASSHRTGATDTQYF. In DNA, the CDR3 is TGTGCCAGCAGCCACCGGACAGGGGCAACAGATACGCAGTATTTT. Variable domain in full (rest from reference TRBV11-3 and TRBJ2-3): EAGVVQSPRYKIIEKKQPVAFWCNPISGHNTLYWYLQNLGQGPELLIRYENEEAVDDSQLPKDRFSAERLKGVDSTLKIQPAELGDSAVYLCASSHRTGATDTQYFGPGTRLTVL.

The V call is TRBV18, the J call TRBJ2-7; D may match TRBD1 or TRBD2 (5 bases each). CDR1 and CDR2 (germline): KGHSH, LQKENI. Trimming took 3 bases from V and 6 from J, leaving 15 bases between them. The CDR3 runs 14 residues. CDR3 in DNA: TGTGCCAGCTCACCCCTGCCAGGGAGTACCGAGCAGTACTTC. Translating gives CASSPLPGSTEQYF. The full variable domain, with the rest looked up from reference TRBV18 and TRBJ2-7, is NAGVMQNPRHLVRRRGQEARLRCSPMKGHSHVYWYRQLPEEGLKFMVYLQKENIIDESGMPKERFSAEFPKEGPSILRIQQVVRGDSAAYFCASSPLPGSTEQYFGPGTRLTVT.

This clone was picked up a small number of times. The chain couples TRBV29-1 to TRBJ2-3; 7 positions match TRBD1. V gave up 7 bases and J gave up 10 bases; unmatched junction bases: 8. Germline values: CDR1 SQVTM, CDR2 ANQGSEA. The CDR3 runs 11 residues. The CDR3, as DNA: TGCAGCGAGAGACAGGGCGCGGCGCAGTATTTT. Amino acid sequence: CSERQGAAQYF.

The chain combines TRBV6-5 with TRBJ2-6; D is undetermined. Germline values: CDR1 MNHEY, CDR2 SVGAGI. V dropped 1 base and J dropped 4 bases, with 8 bases sitting between them. The CDR3 has 15 residues. CDR3 residues: CASSYYSSGANVLTF. The CDR3 DNA reads as TGTGCCAGCAGTTACTACAGCTCAGGGGCCAACGTCCTGACTTTC.

V is TRBV29-1 and J is TRBJ2-7; 9 bases match TRBD1. The CDR3 runs to 14 residues. Germline V CDR1 and CDR2: SQVTM, ANQGSEA. Trimming at V came to 6 bases and at J to 3 bases, leaving 9 bases not matched to a gene. CDR3 in amino acids: CSVLPGQGHYEQYF. CDR3 bases: TGCAGCGTGCTACCGGGACAGGGTCACTACGAGCAGTACTTC.

V usage is TRBV29-1 and J usage is TRBJ2-5, with D unresolved. The CDR3 is 13 residues long. CDR1 is SQVTM, CDR2 ANQGSEA, per germline. V was cut by 5 bases and J by 5 bases, with 15 bases left in between. CDR3 amino acids: CSVKTHSGETQYF. The CDR3 coding sequence is TGCAGCGTTAAGACACACTCTGGGGAGACCCAGTACTTC.

The chain links TRBV29-1 to TRBJ1-5; the D is unclear. From germline, CDR1 is SQVTM and CDR2 ANQGSEA. CDR3 length: 13 amino acids. V dropped 7 bases and J dropped 3 bases, with 13 bases sitting between them. CDR3 nucleotides: TGCAGCGGCCGGGCCACTAACAATCAGCCCCAGCATTTT. This encodes CSGRATNNQPQHF. The full variable domain, in which reference TRBV29-1 and TRBJ1-5 provide the parts outside the CDR3, is SAVISQKPSRDICQRGTSLTIQCQVDSQVTMMFWYRQQPGQSLTLIATANQGSEATYESGFVIDKFPISRPNLTFSTLTVSNMSPEDSSIYLCSGRATNNQPQHFGDGTRLSIL.

Turning to this clone: Other DNA sequences from this sample encode an identical CDR3 as well. The V gene is TRBV29-1, the J gene TRBJ2-3; D is possibly TRBD2 (6 bases). V lost 1 base and J 1 base, leaving 9 bases between the germline ends. Germline V gives CDR1 SQVTM, CDR2 ANQGSEA. CDR3 length equals 14 residues. CDR3 DNA sequence: TGCAGCGTTGAAGTCCAGCGGGGCACAGATACGCAGTATTTT. Its protein is CSVEVQRGTDTQYF.

As regards this clone: The same CDR3 also results from other DNA sequences found in this sample. V is TRBV30 and J is TRBJ1-2; D might be TRBD1 (5 bases). V was cut by 0 bases and J by 4 bases, with 9 bases left in between. This CDR3 is 13 amino acids long. Germline V gene lookup returns CDR1 GTSNPN and CDR2 SVGIG (reference sequence). CDR3 DNA sequence: TGTGCCTGGAGTGTACGGGGGTCCTATGGCTACACCTTC. It specifies CAWSVRGSYGYTF.

As to this clone: One end of the junction does not line up with germline, which may come from a read error. The chain employs TRBV29-1 and TRBJ1-2, with D possibly being TRBD1 (5 bases). Germline V gene lookup returns CDR1 SQVTM and CDR2 ANQGSEA. The CDR3 loop spans 9 amino acids. Here the CDR3 reads CSVTGPTAF. The CDR3 DNA sequence: TGCAGCGTAACAGGCCCAACCGCCTTC. The variable domain in full, with the rest retrieved from reference TRBV29-1 and TRBJ1-2, is SAVISQKPSRDICQRGTSLTIQCQVDSQVTMMFWYRQQPGQSLTLIATANQGSEATYESGFVIDKFPISRPNLTFSTLTVSNMSPEDSSIYLCSVTGPTAFGSGTRLTVV.

This clone has just a few counts. The J gene is TRBJ2-1, the V gene TRBV29-1; D uncertain. From germline, CDR1 is SQVTM and CDR2 ANQGSEA. This CDR3 contains 11 residues. V was clipped by 6 bases and J by 9 bases, with 12 bases between them. This chain's CDR3 is CSVRGWGEQFF. CDR3 in DNA: TGCAGCGTCCGAGGTTGGGGTGAGCAGTTCTTC.

The V gene is TRBV28, the J gene TRBJ2-3; 8 nucleotides line up with TRBD1. Germline CDR1 is MDHEN and CDR2 is SYDVKM. This CDR3 contains 13 residues. J was trimmed by 5 bases and V by 5 bases; bases with no gene match: 3. The CDR3 DNA reads TGTGCCAGCAGTCAGGGGGCTAAAGATACGCAGTATTTT. Protein sequence: CASSQGAKDTQYF.

CDR3 DNA: TGTGCCTGGAGTGTCGACAGGGAAGCTTTCTTT. This gives the protein CAWSVDREAFF. This chain connects TRBV30 to TRBJ1-1, with D tentatively TRBD1 (6 bases). CDR3 length: 11 residues. V lost 0 bases and J 8 bases, leaving 7 bases between the germline ends. CDR1 GTSNPN and CDR2 SVGIG come from the germline V gene (reference sequence).

V usage is TRBV5-1 and J usage is TRBJ2-1, with 8 bases identical to TRBD1. J gave up 6 bases and V 5 bases, and 10 bases lay outside the gene matches. The CDR3 loop spans 15 amino acids. Germline CDR1 and CDR2: SGHRS and YFSETQ. CDR3 coding DNA: TGCGCCAGCAGGACGACAGTCGGACAGGGCAATGAGCAGTTCTTC. This codes for CASRTTVGQGNEQFF.

A remark on this clone: Other DNA sequences in this specimen translate into the identical CDR3. DNA of the CDR3: TGTGCCAGCAGCTTGGAGAGAGGAGAGACCCAGTACTTC. Translation: CASSLERGETQYF. This chain joins TRBV7-2 and TRBJ2-5; no clear D. Germline values: CDR1 SGHTA, CDR2 FQGNSA. This CDR3 has 13 residues. V lost 3 bases and J lost 4, with 9 bases in between. The whole variable domain, remainder taken from reference TRBV7-2 and TRBJ2-5, is GAGVSQSPSNKVTEKGKDVELRCDPISGHTALYWYRQSLGQGLEFLIYFQGNSAPDKSGLPSDRFSAERTGGSVSTLTIQRTQQEDSAVYLCASSLERGETQYFGPGTRLLVL.

V and J are TRBV7-2 and TRBJ2-2, with D perhaps given as TRBD1 or TRBD2 (5 bases each). Per germline, CDR1 SGHTA and CDR2 FQGNSA. V gave up 2 bases and J gave up 2 bases, with 9 bases separating them. This CDR3 is built from 15 residues. CDR3 DNA: TGTGCCAGCAGCTTACAGGGAGACAACACCGGGGAGCTGTTTTTT. It yields the protein CASSLQGDNTGELFF.

The chain has TRBV6-5 and TRBJ2-7; no reliable D call. V shed 4 bases and J shed 3 bases, with 4 bases lying between them. This CDR3 comprises 11 residues. The germline CDR1 and CDR2 sequences are MNHEY and SVGAGI. CDR3 amino acids: CASSWGYEQYF. Here the CDR3 DNA reads TGTGCCAGCAGTTGGGGCTACGAGCAGTACTTC.

The rearrangement links TRBV7-8 to TRBJ2-7; 8 bases are shared with TRBD1. Germline trimming cut 5 bases from V and 2 bases from J; bases unmatched to any gene: 8. The CDR3 contains 15 residues. The germline V gene has CDR1 SGHVS and CDR2 FQNEAQ. CDR3 loop: CASSVSGTGPYEQYF. DNA for the CDR3: TGTGCCAGCAGCGTATCCGGGACAGGCCCCTACGAGCAGTACTTC.

This chain links TRBV10-3 with TRBJ2-7; D is perhaps TRBD1 (6 bases). Germline assignment: CDR1 ENHRY and CDR2 SYGVKD. The V end was cut by 5 bases, the J end by 4 bases, with 9 bases between. The CDR3 extends over 12 amino acids. CDR3 sequence reads: CAISLDSYEQYF. The CDR3 nucleotides are TGTGCCATCAGTCTGGACAGTTACGAGCAGTACTTC.